A single sample gave rise to the 20 T cell receptor beta chains below, sequenced in a study of STAT5B mutations in CD4+ large granular lymphocyte leukemia. TCRdb keeps only in-frame clones here, not all; method: immunoSEQ multiplex PCR. The sample yields around 30,000 clones, more than 65% seen once. The sample was CD4+ T cells from blood buffy coats. These receptors originate from a human donor in good health.

The chain employs TRBV6-6 and TRBJ2-5; 9 nucleotides agree with TRBD1. The CDR3 loop spans 16 amino acids. Germline V gives CDR1 MNHNY, CDR2 SVGAGI (reference sequence). V dropped 3 bases and J dropped 1; count of bases not matched to a gene: 6. In nucleotides, the CDR3 is TGTGCCAGCAGTTATTGGGGACAGGGCTTCCAAGAGACCCAGTACTTC. Its protein product is CASSYWGQGFQETQYF.

The rearrangement links TRBV2 to TRBJ2-5, with D perhaps given as TRBD1 or TRBD2 (5 bases each). Germline-derived CDR1 and CDR2 are SNHLY and FYNNEI. The CDR3 covers 12 residues. V lost 6 bases and J lost 5, with 10 bases in between. This CDR3 is CASRGDAETQYF. The CDR3 nucleotides read TGTGCCAGCAGAGGGGACGCCGAGACCCAGTACTTC.

The sample holds a few counts of this clone. This chain joins TRBV11-2 and TRBJ1-6; no reliable D call. Looked up from germline, CDR1 is SGHAT and CDR2 is FQNNGV. V was trimmed by 0 bases and J by 5 bases, leaving 8 bases between them. The CDR3 runs 15 residues. In DNA form, the CDR3 reads TGTGCCAGCAGCTTAGATGGGGTTAATAATTCACCCCTCCACTTT. Its protein product is CASSLDGVNNSPLHF.

The sample holds one count of this clone. This chain uses TRBV7-6 with TRBJ2-1, with TRBD2 matching over 14 bases. Looked up from germline, CDR1 is SGHVS and CDR2 is FNYEAQ. The CDR3 has 16 residues. The J segment lost 7 bases and the V segment lost 5 bases, leaving 7 bases of the junction unmatched. CDR3 region: CASSRRTSGGRNEQFF. CDR3 nucleotide sequence: TGTGCCAGCAGCCGACGGACTAGCGGGGGGCGGAATGAGCAGTTCTTC.

This clone has only a few counts. The chain couples TRBV29-1 to TRBJ1-4, with D perhaps matching TRBD1 (6 bases). There are 13 residues in the CDR3. Trimming stripped 2 bases from V and 8 bases from J, with 12 bases between. Germline CDR1 SQVTM, CDR2 ANQGSEA. CDR3: CSVENRVGEKLFF. DNA for the CDR3: TGCAGCGTTGAAAACAGGGTCGGCGAAAAACTGTTTTTT.

The chain joins TRBV7-9 to TRBJ1-1; tentative D call: TRBD1 (5 bases). The length of the CDR3 is 15 residues. V was cut by 2 bases and J by 3 bases, with 13 bases left in between. Germline V lookup: CDR1 SEHNR, CDR2 FQNEAQ (reference sequence). The DNA for the CDR3 is TGTGCCAGCAGCTTAAGTCGGGGGTCTTACACTGAAGCTTTCTTT. Its translation: CASSLSRGSYTEAFF.

This chain uses TRBV25-1 with TRBJ1-5, with D unclear. The V end lost 3 bases, the J end lost 5 bases, and 11 bases lay between the germline ends. The CDR3 has 14 amino acids. Germline CDR1 is MGHDK and CDR2 is SYGVNS. The CDR3 sequence is CASSDSRFDQPQHF. CDR3 in DNA: TGTGCCAGCAGTGATTCCCGCTTTGATCAGCCCCAGCATTTT.

The chain joins TRBV7-2 to TRBJ2-5; D gene ambiguous. Germline V gene lookup returns CDR1 SGHTA and CDR2 FQGNSA. V was cut by 1 base and J by 3 bases, with 9 bases left in between. This CDR3 is built from 14 residues. CDR3 bases: TGTGCCAGCAGCTTAGAGGTCGGAGAAGAGACCCAGTACTTC. Translating it yields CASSLEVGEETQYF.

With regard to this clone: One junction end disagrees with the germline gene, perhaps due to a read error. The V call is TRBV2, the J call TRBJ1-2, with D perhaps matching TRBD1 (5 bases). The CDR3 is 13 residues long. Per the germline V gene, CDR1 is SNHLY and CDR2 is FYNNEI. The CDR3 loop is CASSTRGTQLCAF. As DNA, the CDR3 is TGTGCCAGTTCGACCCGGGGCACCCAATTATGCGCCTTC.

This clone showed up just a few times. The V gene is TRBV2, the J gene TRBJ1-2; D gene uncertain. V lost 8 bases to trimming and J lost 4 bases, with 8 bases between them. There are 11 residues in the CDR3. CDR1 SNHLY and CDR2 FYNNEI come from the germline V gene. The CDR3 here is CASWATYGYTF. Written as DNA, the CDR3 is TGTGCCAGCTGGGCTACCTATGGCTACACCTTC.

Of note for this clone: An end of the junction differs from the germline gene, which may be a read error. The chain is built from TRBV6-1 and TRBJ1-1, with TRBD1 as a possible D gene (6 bases). The CDR3 extends over 13 amino acids. Germline V gives CDR1 MNHNS, CDR2 SASEGT. CDR3 in amino acids: CAGRDTRNTEAFF. CDR3 DNA sequence: TGTGCCGGCAGGGACACCCGGAACACTGAAGCTTTCTTT.

CDR3 coding DNA: TGTGCCAGCAAGGGTCAATACGAGCAGTACTTC. This codes for CASKGQYEQYF. This chain uses TRBV6-1 with TRBJ2-7, with D unresolved. Deletions cut 7 bases from V and 4 bases from J, with 8 bases between. Per the germline V gene, CDR1 is MNHNS and CDR2 is SASEGT. The CDR3 extends over 11 amino acids.

The chain employs TRBV18 and TRBJ2-2, with 8 bases matching TRBD1. With V trimmed by 1 base and J by 6 bases, 7 bases remained unmatched. Germline CDR1 reads KGHSH; CDR2 reads LQKENI. CDR3 length equals 16 residues. CDR3 nucleotide sequence: TGTGCCAGCTCACCACTCGCGACAGGGGAATCCGGGGAGCTGTTTTTT. This codes for CASSPLATGESGELFF. Complete variable domain (other parts from reference TRBV18 and TRBJ2-2): NAGVMQNPRHLVRRRGQEARLRCSPMKGHSHVYWYRQLPEEGLKFMVYLQKENIIDESGMPKERFSAEFPKEGPSILRIQQVVRGDSAAYFCASSPLATGESGELFFGEGSRLTVL.

This clone was observed a few times. The chain recombines TRBV7-9 with TRBJ1-1, with TRBD1 identical over 8 bases. Germline V lookup: CDR1 SEHNR, CDR2 FQNEAQ (reference sequence). This CDR3 is built from 15 residues. The J segment lost 1 base and the V segment lost 2 bases, leaving 3 bases of the junction unmatched. The chain's CDR3 is CASSLIQGANTEAFF. CDR3 DNA: TGTGCCAGCAGCTTAATTCAGGGGGCGAACACTGAAGCTTTCTTT. Full variable domain (missing parts from reference TRBV7-9 and TRBJ1-1): DTGVSQNPRHKITKRGQNVTFRCDPISEHNRLYWYRQTLGQGPEFLTYFQNEAQLEKSRLLSDRFSAERPKGSFSTLEIQRTEQGDSAMYLCASSLIQGANTEAFFGQGTRLTVV.

V usage is TRBV9 and J usage is TRBJ2-1, with 11 nucleotides matching TRBD2. Unmatched junction bases numbered 14, after V lost 4 bases and J lost 8 bases. The germline gives CDR1 SGDLS, CDR2 YYNGEE. The CDR3 has 17 amino acids. CDR3 DNA: TGTGCCAGCAGCCCAAGCCCCCTAGCGGGAGGTGTCGATGAGCAGTTCTTC. Translating gives CASSPSPLAGGVDEQFF.

This chain joins TRBV29-1 and TRBJ2-2; D may be TRBD2 (6 bases). Germline V gene data show CDR1 as SQVTM and CDR2 as ANQGSEA. The length of the CDR3 is 15 residues. V gave up 1 base and J gave up 7 bases, with 16 bases separating them. The CDR3 spells CSVEAGDVGFGELFF. CDR3 nucleotides: TGCAGCGTTGAAGCGGGGGACGTGGGGTTCGGGGAGCTGTTTTTT.

The chain carries TRBV12-5 and TRBJ1-3; D is perhaps TRBD1 (6 bases). The CDR3 is 17 residues long. Deletions cut 1 base from V and 4 bases from J, with 17 bases between. Germline V gives CDR1 LGHNT, CDR2 FRNRAP. DNA for the CDR3: TGTGCTAGTGGTTTGGACCGTGGGGGGGCGCGAGGAAACACCATATATTTT. Translation: CASGLDRGGARGNTIYF.

The V and J genes are TRBV5-6 and TRBJ2-3; 7 bases agree with TRBD2. This CDR3 is 15 amino acids long. Germline V lookup: CDR1 SGHDT, CDR2 YYEEEE. The V gene end was trimmed by 4 bases and the J gene end by 0 bases; junction bases not matched to a gene: 5. The CDR3 bases are TGTGCCAGCAGCCCGGGGGGAGGGAGCACAGATACGCAGTATTTT. Amino acid sequence: CASSPGGGSTDTQYF.

The V call is TRBV18, the J call TRBJ2-7; D is unclear. Trimming shortened V by 0 bases and J by 6 bases, and 9 bases separated the two germline ends. This CDR3 region has 13 residues. Germline assignment: CDR1 KGHSH and CDR2 LQKENI. CDR3 loop: CASSPPSVIEQYF. Written as DNA, the CDR3 is TGTGCCAGCTCACCACCCTCCGTGATCGAGCAGTACTTC. The full variable domain, its missing parts supplied by reference TRBV18 and TRBJ2-7, is NAGVMQNPRHLVRRRGQEARLRCSPMKGHSHVYWYRQLPEEGLKFMVYLQKENIIDESGMPKERFSAEFPKEGPSILRIQQVVRGDSAAYFCASSPPSVIEQYFGPGTRLTVT.

The chain carries TRBV30 and TRBJ2-7; 9 bases map to TRBD1. The CDR3 consists of 13 residues. Germline V gene sequence: CDR1 GTSNPN, CDR2 SVGIG (reference sequence). Here the CDR3 DNA reads TGTTCCGCGGGACAGGGCCCTCGTGACGAGCAGTACTTC. This codes for CSAGQGPRDEQYF.